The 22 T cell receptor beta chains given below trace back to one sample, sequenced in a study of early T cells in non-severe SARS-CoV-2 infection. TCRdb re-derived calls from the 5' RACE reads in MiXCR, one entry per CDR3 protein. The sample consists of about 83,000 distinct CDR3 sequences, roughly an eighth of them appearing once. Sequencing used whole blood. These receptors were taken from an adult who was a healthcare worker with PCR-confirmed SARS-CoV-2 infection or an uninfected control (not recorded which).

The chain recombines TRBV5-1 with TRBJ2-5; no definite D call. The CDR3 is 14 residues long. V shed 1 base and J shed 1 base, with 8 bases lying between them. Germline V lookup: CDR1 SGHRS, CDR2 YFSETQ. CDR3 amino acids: CASSLMNFQETQYF. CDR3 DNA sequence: TGCGCCAGCAGCTTGATGAACTTCCAAGAGACCCAGTACTTC.

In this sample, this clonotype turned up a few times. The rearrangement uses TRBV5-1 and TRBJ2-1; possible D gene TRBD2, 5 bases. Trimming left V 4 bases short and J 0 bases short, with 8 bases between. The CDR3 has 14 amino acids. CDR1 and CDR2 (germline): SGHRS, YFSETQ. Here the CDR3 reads CASSEGDSYNEQFF. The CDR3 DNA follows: TGCGCCAGCAGCGAGGGAGACTCCTACAATGAGCAGTTCTTC.

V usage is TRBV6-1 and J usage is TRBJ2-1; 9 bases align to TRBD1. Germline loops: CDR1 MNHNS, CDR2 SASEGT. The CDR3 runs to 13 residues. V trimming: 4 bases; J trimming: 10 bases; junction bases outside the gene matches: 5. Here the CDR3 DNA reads TGTGCCAGCAGTGGTACAGGGGGCAGCGAGCAGTTCTTC. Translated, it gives CASSGTGGSEQFF.

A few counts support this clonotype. The DNA of the CDR3 is TGTGCCAGCAGCTTAGAGGCGACTAACTATGGCTACACCTTC. Its translation is CASSLEATNYGYTF. The gene calls are TRBV7-3 and TRBJ1-2, with D unclear. Germline CDR1 reads SGHTA; CDR2 reads FQGTGA. The V end was cut by 2 bases, the J end by 0 bases, with 7 bases between. The CDR3 runs to 14 residues.

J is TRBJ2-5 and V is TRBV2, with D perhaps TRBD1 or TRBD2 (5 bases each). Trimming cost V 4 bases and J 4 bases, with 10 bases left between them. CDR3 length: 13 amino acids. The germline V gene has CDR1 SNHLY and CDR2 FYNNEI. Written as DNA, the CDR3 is TGTGCCAGCAGTGCTGACGGGGCAGAGACCCAGTACTTC. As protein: CASSADGAETQYF.

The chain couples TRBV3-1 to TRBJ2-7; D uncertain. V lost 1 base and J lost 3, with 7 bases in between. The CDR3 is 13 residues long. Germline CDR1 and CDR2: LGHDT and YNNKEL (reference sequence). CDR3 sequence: CASSQGSGYEQYF. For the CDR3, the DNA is TGTGCCAGCAGCCAAGGTTCCGGCTACGAGCAGTACTTC.

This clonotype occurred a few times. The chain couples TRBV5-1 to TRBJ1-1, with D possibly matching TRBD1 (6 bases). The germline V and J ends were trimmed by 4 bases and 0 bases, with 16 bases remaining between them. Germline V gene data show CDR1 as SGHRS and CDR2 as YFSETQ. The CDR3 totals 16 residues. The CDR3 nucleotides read TGCGCCAGCAGCCATAATTCGCAGGGGATGAACACTGAAGCTTTCTTT. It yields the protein CASSHNSQGMNTEAFF.

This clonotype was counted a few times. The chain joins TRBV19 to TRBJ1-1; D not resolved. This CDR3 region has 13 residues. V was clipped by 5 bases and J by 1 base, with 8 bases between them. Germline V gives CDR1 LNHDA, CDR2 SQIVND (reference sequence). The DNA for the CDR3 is TGTGCCAGTAGTCGGTGGGGGAACACTGAAGCTTTCTTT. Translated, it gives CASSRWGNTEAFF.

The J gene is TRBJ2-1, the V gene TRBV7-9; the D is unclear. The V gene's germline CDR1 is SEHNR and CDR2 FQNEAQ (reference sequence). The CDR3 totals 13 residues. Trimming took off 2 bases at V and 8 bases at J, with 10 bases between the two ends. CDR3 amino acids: CASSLRSVYEQFF. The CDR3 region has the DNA TGTGCCAGCAGCTTAAGGTCTGTCTATGAGCAGTTCTTC.

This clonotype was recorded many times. The CDR3: CASSEYTHTEAFF. CDR3 nucleotides: TGTGCCAGCAGTGAGTATACGCACACTGAAGCTTTCTTT. The V call is TRBV6-1, the J call TRBJ1-1, with D unclear. The ends were cut back, 3 bases at V and 3 bases at J, with 8 bases in the middle. The CDR3 runs to 13 residues. Germline CDR1 and CDR2: MNHNS and SASEGT.

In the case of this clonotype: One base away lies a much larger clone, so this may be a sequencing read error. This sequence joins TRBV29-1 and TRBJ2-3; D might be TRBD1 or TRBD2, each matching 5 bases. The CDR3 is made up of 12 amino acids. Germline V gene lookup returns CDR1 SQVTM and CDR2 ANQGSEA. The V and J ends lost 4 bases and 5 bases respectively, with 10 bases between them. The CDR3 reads CSVGDRGDTQYF. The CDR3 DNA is TGCAGCGTTGGGGACCGGGGAGATACGCAGTATTTT.

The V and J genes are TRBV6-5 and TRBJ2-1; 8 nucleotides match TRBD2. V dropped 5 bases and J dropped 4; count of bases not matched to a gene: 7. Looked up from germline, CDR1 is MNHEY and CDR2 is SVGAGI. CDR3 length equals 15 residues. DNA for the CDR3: TGTGCCAGCAGTCCCCTAGCGGGCCGATACAATGAGCAGTTCTTC. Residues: CASSPLAGRYNEQFF.

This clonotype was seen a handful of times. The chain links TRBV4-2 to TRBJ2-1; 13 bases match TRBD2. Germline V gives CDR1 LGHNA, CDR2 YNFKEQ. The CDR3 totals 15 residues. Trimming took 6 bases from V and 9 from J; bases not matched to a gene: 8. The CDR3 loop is CASSPGTSGIGEQFF. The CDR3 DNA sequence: TGTGCCAGCAGTCCCGGGACTAGCGGGATTGGTGAGCAGTTCTTC.

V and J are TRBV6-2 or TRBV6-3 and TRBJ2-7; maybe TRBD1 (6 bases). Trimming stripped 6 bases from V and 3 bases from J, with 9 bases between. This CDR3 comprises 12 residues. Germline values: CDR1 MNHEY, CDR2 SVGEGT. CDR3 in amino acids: CASRHRDYEQYF. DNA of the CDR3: TGTGCCAGCAGGCACAGGGACTACGAGCAGTACTTC.

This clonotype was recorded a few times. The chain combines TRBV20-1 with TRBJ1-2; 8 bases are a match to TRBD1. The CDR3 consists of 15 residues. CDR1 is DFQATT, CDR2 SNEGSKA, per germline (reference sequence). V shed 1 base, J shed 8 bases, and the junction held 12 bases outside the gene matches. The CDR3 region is CSARGHPWTGSGYTF. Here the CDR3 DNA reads TGCAGTGCTAGAGGTCACCCTTGGACAGGGAGCGGCTACACCTTC.

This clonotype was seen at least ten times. In DNA, the CDR3 is TGTGCCAGCAGATTGACTAGCGGGTTTGGGACAGATACGCAGTATTTT. It is translated as CASRLTSGFGTDTQYF. The chain recombines TRBV12-3 or TRBV12-4 with TRBJ2-3; TRBD2 matches 10 bases. The ends lost 6 bases at V and 3 bases at J; junction bases unmatched: 9. The CDR3 is 16 amino acids.

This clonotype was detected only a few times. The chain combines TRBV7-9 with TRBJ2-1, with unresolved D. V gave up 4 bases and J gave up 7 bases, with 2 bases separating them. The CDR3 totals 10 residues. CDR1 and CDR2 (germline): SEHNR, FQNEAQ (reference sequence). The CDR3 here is CASSYNEQFF. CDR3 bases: TGTGCCAGCAGCTATAATGAGCAGTTCTTC.

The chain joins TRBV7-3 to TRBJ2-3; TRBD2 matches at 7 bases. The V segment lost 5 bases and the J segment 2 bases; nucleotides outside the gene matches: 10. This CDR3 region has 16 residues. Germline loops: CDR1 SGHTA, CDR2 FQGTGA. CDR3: CASSPLGGRITDTQYF. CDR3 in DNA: TGTGCCAGCAGCCCCCTGGGAGGGAGGATCACAGATACGCAGTATTTT.

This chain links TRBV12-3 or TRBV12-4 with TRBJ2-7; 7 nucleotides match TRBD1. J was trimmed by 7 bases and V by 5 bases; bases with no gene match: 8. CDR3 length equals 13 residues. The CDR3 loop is CASSRDRAREQYF. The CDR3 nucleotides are TGTGCCAGCAGTCGCGACAGGGCTAGGGAGCAGTACTTC.

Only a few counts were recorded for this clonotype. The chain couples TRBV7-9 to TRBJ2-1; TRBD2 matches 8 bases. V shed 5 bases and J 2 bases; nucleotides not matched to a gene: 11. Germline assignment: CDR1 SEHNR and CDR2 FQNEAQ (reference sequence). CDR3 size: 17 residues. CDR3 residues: CASSPFRAGAPYNEQFF. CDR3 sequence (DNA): TGTGCCAGCAGCCCGTTCCGAGCGGGAGCCCCCTACAATGAGCAGTTCTTC.

CDR3 nucleotides: TGCGCCAGCAGCTTGGGTGGCGGTGACTACAATGAGCAGTTCTTC. Amino acid sequence: CASSLGGGDYNEQFF. The chain employs TRBV5-1 and TRBJ2-1; D gene unclear. The germline V gene encodes CDR1 SGHRS and CDR2 YFSETQ. V was trimmed by 0 bases and J by 3 bases, leaving 10 bases between them. CDR3 length: 15 residues.

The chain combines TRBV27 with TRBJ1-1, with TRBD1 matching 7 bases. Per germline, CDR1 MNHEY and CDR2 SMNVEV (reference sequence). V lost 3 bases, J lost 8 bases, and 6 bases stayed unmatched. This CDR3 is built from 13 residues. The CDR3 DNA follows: TGTGCCAGCAGTTTCAGAGAGGGGGCGGAAGCTTTCTTT. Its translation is CASSFREGAEAFF.